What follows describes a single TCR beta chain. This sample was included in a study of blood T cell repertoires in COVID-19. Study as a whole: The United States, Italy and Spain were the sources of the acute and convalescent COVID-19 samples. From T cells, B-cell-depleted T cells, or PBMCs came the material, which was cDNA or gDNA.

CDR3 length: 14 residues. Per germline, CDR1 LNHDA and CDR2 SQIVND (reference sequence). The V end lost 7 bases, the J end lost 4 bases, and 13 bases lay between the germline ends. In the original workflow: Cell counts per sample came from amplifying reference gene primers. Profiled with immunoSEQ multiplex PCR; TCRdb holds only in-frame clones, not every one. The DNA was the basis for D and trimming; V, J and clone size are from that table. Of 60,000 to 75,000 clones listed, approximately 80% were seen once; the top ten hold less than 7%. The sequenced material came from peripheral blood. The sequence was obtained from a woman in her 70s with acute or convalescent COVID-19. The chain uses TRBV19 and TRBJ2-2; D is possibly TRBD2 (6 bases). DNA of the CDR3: TGTGCCAGTATGGCGGGGATGAGCACCGGGGAGCTGTTTTTT. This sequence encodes CASMAGMSTGELFF. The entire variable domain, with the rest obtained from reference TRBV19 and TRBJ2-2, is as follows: DGGITQSPKYLFRKEGQNVTLSCEQNLNHDAMYWYRQDPGQGLRLIYYSQIVNDFQKGDIAEGYSVSREKKESFPLTVTSAQKNPTAFYLCASMAGMSTGELFFGEGSRLTVL.